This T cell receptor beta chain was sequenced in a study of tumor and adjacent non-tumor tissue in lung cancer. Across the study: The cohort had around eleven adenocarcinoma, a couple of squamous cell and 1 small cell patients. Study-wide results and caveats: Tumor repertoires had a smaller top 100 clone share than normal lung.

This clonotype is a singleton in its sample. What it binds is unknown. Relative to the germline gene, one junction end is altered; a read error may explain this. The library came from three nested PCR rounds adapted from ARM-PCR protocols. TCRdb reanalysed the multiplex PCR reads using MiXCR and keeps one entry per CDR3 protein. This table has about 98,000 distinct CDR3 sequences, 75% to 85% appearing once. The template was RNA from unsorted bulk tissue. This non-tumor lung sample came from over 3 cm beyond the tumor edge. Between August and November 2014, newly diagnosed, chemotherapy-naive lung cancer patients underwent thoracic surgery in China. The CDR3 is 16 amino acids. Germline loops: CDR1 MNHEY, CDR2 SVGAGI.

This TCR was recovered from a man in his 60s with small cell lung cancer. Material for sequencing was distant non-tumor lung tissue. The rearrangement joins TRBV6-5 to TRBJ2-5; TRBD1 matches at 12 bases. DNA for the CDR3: TGTGCCAACAGTTACACCGGGACAGGGGGCGCGGAGACCCGGTACTTC. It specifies CANSYTGTGGAETRYF.